The rows below give T cell receptor beta chains drawn from one sample of a study of blood T cell dynamics during melanoma immunotherapy. Clones were sequenced by immunoSEQ multiplex PCR, and TCRdb holds only the in-frame ones, with some missing. The table records 7,000 or so clones, around 80% of them present only once. The input for sequencing was blood, taken from a patient treated with checkpoint blockade. These receptors were collected from a human donor with melanoma. Some clones in this sample may be carry-over from other donors' samples. The CDR3 runs from the conserved cysteine through the conserved F or W. A D gene is named only where the DNA matches it firmly. For some rows the clone size is stated as once, few or many, or as a class when expanded; others skip it.

v_call,d_call,clone_size,j_call,cdr3_aa,cdr3_nt
TRBV28,.,.,TRBJ1-1,CASSFGRYTEAFF,TGTGCCAGCAGTTTTGGTAGGTACACTGAAGCTTTCTTT
TRBV28,TRBD2,.,TRBJ2-5,CASQPPTSGSETQYF,TGTGCCAGCCAACCCCCGACTAGCGGGAGTGAGACCCAGTACTTC
TRBV30,.,.,TRBJ1-5,CAWSVTGRRQPQHF,TGTGCCTGGAGTGTAACAGGGCGTCGGCAGCCCCAGCATTTT
TRBV2,.,.,TRBJ2-1,CASRAISYNEQFF,TGTGCCAGCAGGGCGATCTCCTACAATGAGCAGTTCTTC
TRBV25-1,.,large,TRBJ1-5,CASSDQGQNQPQHF,TGTGCCAGCAGTGACCAGGGTCAAAATCAGCCCCAGCATTTT
TRBV4-1,.,.,TRBJ2-7,CASSLGVRGSYEQYF,TGCGCCAGCAGCTTAGGAGTCAGAGGGAGCTACGAGCAGTACTTC
TRBV18,TRBD2,.,TRBJ2-1,CASSPLLAANSYNEQFF,TGTGCCAGCTCACCACTACTAGCGGCAAACTCCTACAATGAGCAGTTCTTC
TRBV7-8,TRBD2,.,TRBJ2-5,CASSRTSGRGETQYF,TGTGCCAGCAGTCGGACTAGCGGGAGGGGGGAGACCCAGTACTTC
TRBV5-1,.,few,TRBJ1-3,CASSTGSYGNTIYF,TGCGCCAGCAGCACCGGGTCCTATGGAAACACCATATATTTT
TRBV5-4,.,few,TRBJ2-2,CASSLGVSTTGELFF,TGTGCCAGCAGCTTGGGCGTCTCGACCACCGGGGAGCTGTTTTTT
TRBV5-3,TRBD2,.,TRBJ2-7,CASSLEREYEQYF,TGTGCCAGCAGCTTAGAGCGGGAATACGAGCAGTACTTC
TRBV7-2,.,.,TRBJ1-2,CASSLNAGTNYGYTF,TGTGCCAGCAGCTTAAACGCGGGGACTAACTATGGCTACACCTTC
TRBV6-5,TRBD1,.,TRBJ2-7,CASGRQGLYEQYF,TGTGCCAGCGGTCGACAGGGTTTATACGAGCAGTACTTC
TRBV4-2,.,.,TRBJ1-2,CASSLGGELPNYGYTF,TGTGCCAGCAGCTTGGGGGGGGAACTTCCTAACTATGGCTACACCTTC
TRBV7-9,.,.,TRBJ2-1,CASSPGLVPAHEQFF,TGTGCCAGCAGCCCCGGGCTGGTTCCGGCCCATGAGCAGTTCTTC
TRBV9,.,.,TRBJ1-2,CASSVQGRGGYTF,TGTGCCAGCAGCGTTCAGGGCCGAGGGGGCTACACCTTC
TRBV2,TRBD1,.,TRBJ2-7,CASSERRGRGSGEQYF,TGTGCCAGCAGTGAACGTCGGGGCAGGGGGTCGGGCGAGCAGTACTTC
TRBV27,TRBD1,.,TRBJ2-7,CASSLSGTGGLQQYF,TGTGCCAGCAGTTTATCCGGGACAGGGGGACTCCAGCAGTACTTC
TRBV5-1,.,.,TRBJ1-1,CASSSPPTEAFF,TGCGCCAGCAGCTCCCCTCCCACTGAAGCTTTCTTT
TRBV5-4,.,.,TRBJ2-1,CASSLRGNYNEQFF,TGTGCCAGCAGCTTGAGGGGCAACTACAATGAGCAGTTCTTC
TRBV4-2,TRBD1,.,TRBJ1-4,CASSQERGRNEKLFF,TGTGCCAGCAGCCAAGAGAGGGGGCGGAATGAAAAACTGTTTTTT
TRBV5-6,.,.,TRBJ2-7,CASSSITGTYEQYF,TGTGCCAGCAGCTCAATTACAGGGACCTACGAGCAGTACTTC
TRBV19,.,.,TRBJ1-2,CASSFFSTGYGYTF,TGTGCCAGTAGTTTTTTTAGCACCGGCTATGGCTACACCTTC
TRBV19,.,.,TRBJ1-1,CASSIVLGVGTEAFF,TGTGCCAGTAGTATAGTATTGGGTGTCGGCACTGAAGCTTTCTTT
TRBV6-5,.,.,TRBJ2-2,CASSYSLEPGELFF,TGTGCCAGCAGTTACTCTCTAGAACCCGGGGAGCTGTTTTTT
TRBV5-1,.,.,TRBJ1-3,CASSLSPREVPSGNTIYF,TGCGCCAGCAGCTTGTCACCCAGGGAGGTCCCCTCTGGAAACACCATATATTTT
TRBV5-1,.,once,TRBJ2-3,CASGTGSTDTQYF,TGCGCCAGCGGTACGGGGAGCACAGATACGCAGTATTTT
TRBV19,TRBD2,.,TRBJ2-5,CASSMTGLAGEMGETQYF,TGTGCCAGTAGTATGACGGGGCTAGCGGGAGAGATGGGGGAGACCCAGTACTTC
TRBV11-2,TRBD1,.,TRBJ2-3,CASSLAMGRGQGDTQYF,TGTGCCAGCAGCTTAGCCATGGGCAGGGGGCAAGGAGATACGCAGTATTTT
TRBV4-1,.,.,TRBJ1-1,CASSQATEAFF,TGCGCCAGCAGCCAAGCCACTGAAGCTTTCTTT
TRBV18,.,.,TRBJ1-6,CASSPTENYNSPLHF,TGTGCCAGCTCACCAACGGAGAACTATAATTCACCCCTCCACTTT
TRBV6-1,.,.,TRBJ2-3,CASSQQGADTQYF,TGTGCCAGCAGCCAGCAAGGGGCCGATACGCAGTATTTT
TRBV5-6,.,.,TRBJ1-2,CASSLAGQSGFNYGYTF,TGTGCCAGCAGCTTGGCAGGGCAGAGTGGTTTTAACTATGGCTACACCTTC
TRBV7-9,.,once,TRBJ1-3,CASTPASGPGNTIYF,TGTGCCAGCACCCCTGCTTCGGGGCCTGGAAACACCATATATTTT
TRBV18,TRBD2,once,TRBJ2-7,CASSPGGGYEQYF,TGTGCCAGCTCACCGGGCGGGGGCTACGAGCAGTACTTC
TRBV29-1,.,once,TRBJ1-2,CSVERVRQNKIYGYTF,TGCAGCGTTGAACGAGTGCGTCAGAACAAGATCTATGGCTACACCTTC
TRBV10-1,.,.,TRBJ2-3,CASSEGPGETDTQYF,TGCGCCAGCAGTGAAGGACCCGGGGAGACAGATACGCAGTATTTT
TRBV7-9,.,.,TRBJ1-6,CASTRAIYNSPLHF,TGTGCCAGCACCCGGGCCATCTATAATTCACCCCTCCACTTT
TRBV18,TRBD1,.,TRBJ2-5,CASSPTGSWETQYF,TGTGCCAGCTCACCGACAGGGTCTTGGGAGACCCAGTACTTC
TRBV5-1,TRBD2,.,TRBJ2-2,CASSLAGGAPGELFF,TGCGCCAGCAGCTTGGCCGGGGGGGCCCCCGGGGAGCTGTTTTTT
TRBV5-1,TRBD1,.,TRBJ1-1,CASSLGTGGNTEAFF,TGCGCCAGCAGCTTGGGGACAGGTGGGAACACTGAAGCTTTCTTT
TRBV30,.,.,TRBJ1-3,CAWDSGKGNTIYF,TGTGCCTGGGACTCAGGGAAAGGAAACACCATATATTTT
TRBV30,.,.,TRBJ1-5,CAWSVPGGVINQPQHF,TGTGCCTGGAGTGTACCGGGGGGGGTGATCAATCAGCCCCAGCATTTT